The 29 T cell receptor beta chains presented below share a single source sample, sequenced in a study of T-cell memory formation after mild COVID-19. TCRdb itself ran the 5' RACE reads through MiXCR, one entry per CDR3 protein. The sample includes 290,000 or so distinct CDR3 sequences, approximately 19% of them seen just once. Sequencing was carried out using PBMCs or a T cell subset sorted from them (not recorded which). The receptors come from a man aged 18-30 years who had mild COVID-19 (a few samples of this study predate the infection). Cell type and time point are not known.

The chain links TRBV20-1 to TRBJ1-3; D not certain. The CDR3 consists of 12 residues. Germline CDR1 and CDR2: DFQATT and SNEGSKA (reference sequence). V was shortened by 0 bases and J by 9 bases, with 9 bases between the two germline ends. The CDR3 loop is CSARDPTFTIYF. The CDR3 nucleotides read TGCAGTGCTAGAGATCCGACGTTCACCATATATTTT.

CDR3 sequence reads: CASSYSRGTGELFF. The CDR3 DNA follows: TGTGCCAGCAGTTACTCAAGGGGGACCGGGGAGCTGTTTTTT. The V call is TRBV6-5, the J call TRBJ2-2; D might be TRBD1 (6 bases). There are 14 residues in the CDR3. Germline CDR1 is MNHEY and CDR2 is SVGAGI. The V gene lost 0 bases and the J gene lost 5 bases, with 7 bases spanning the gap.

This clonotype was seen more than once but under ten times. This sequence joins TRBV7-9 and TRBJ2-2; maybe TRBD2 (5 bases). This CDR3 is 13 amino acids long. In germline, CDR1 is SEHNR, CDR2 FQNEAQ (reference sequence). The CDR3 region has the DNA TGTACCTGCGGGTCTCTCAGAACCGGGGAGCTGTTTTTT. Encoded protein: CTCGSLRTGELFF.

In its sample, this clonotype was seen a few times. The chain joins TRBV7-3 to TRBJ2-3; D gene unclear. The germline V and J ends were trimmed by 3 bases and 6 bases, with 7 bases remaining between them. The CDR3 is made up of 12 amino acids. Germline loops: CDR1 SGHTA, CDR2 FQGTGA. CDR3 in amino acids: CASSFYGDTQYF. The CDR3 DNA reads as TGTGCCAGCAGCTTTTATGGGGATACGCAGTATTTT.

The V and J genes are TRBV6-1 and TRBJ1-1; D might be TRBD1 (6 bases). V was cut by 5 bases and J by 0 bases, with 10 bases left in between. Per the germline V gene, CDR1 is MNHNS and CDR2 is SASEGT. There are 14 residues in the CDR3. The CDR3 bases are TGTGCCAGCAGTTACAGGGCGATGAACACTGAAGCTTTCTTT. Its translation: CASSYRAMNTEAFF.

This rearrangement joins TRBV19 to TRBJ1-2; tentative D call: TRBD1 (5 bases). This CDR3 contains 15 residues. The germline V gene has CDR1 LNHDA and CDR2 SQIVND (reference sequence). V shed 10 bases and J shed 3 bases, with 21 bases lying between them. CDR3 residues: CATHELGDPHYGYTF. For the CDR3, the DNA is TGTGCCACCCACGAATTGGGGGATCCGCACTATGGCTACACCTTC. Together with reference TRBV19 and TRBJ1-2, the CDR3 gives the full variable domain: DGGITQSPKYLFRKEGQNVTLSCEQNLNHDAMYWYRQDPGQGLRLIYYSQIVNDFQKGDIAEGYSVSREKKESFPLTVTSAQKNPTAFYLCATHELGDPHYGYTFGSGTRLTVV.

This clonotype was seen a few times. This rearrangement joins TRBV24-1 to TRBJ1-1; no firm D call. V lost 3 bases and J lost 10, with 8 bases in between. The CDR3 runs 11 residues. Germline V gene data show CDR1 as KGHDR and CDR2 as SFDVKD. The CDR3 reads CATSDGVGAFF. The CDR3 nucleotides read TGTGCCACCAGTGATGGAGTTGGAGCTTTCTTT.

This clonotype showed up just a few times. The rearrangement links TRBV6-5 to TRBJ2-3; 11 bases match TRBD2. V dropped 0 bases and J dropped 1; count of bases not matched to a gene: 0. The CDR3 sequence is 16 residues long. Per germline, CDR1 MNHEY and CDR2 SVGAGI. CDR3 amino acids: CASSYSSGGGTDTQYF. Written as DNA, the CDR3 is TGTGCCAGCAGTTACTCTAGCGGGGGGGGCACAGATACGCAGTATTTT.

The V gene is TRBV14, the J gene TRBJ1-1; TRBD1 matches at 9 bases. With V trimmed by 0 bases and J by 5 bases, 10 bases remained unmatched. Germline V gene sequence: CDR1 SGHDN, CDR2 FVKESK. The CDR3 runs to 17 residues. CDR3 in DNA: TGTGCCAGCAGCCAAGATTGGGGGACAGGGCGGAAGACTGAAGCTTTCTTT. Translating gives CASSQDWGTGRKTEAFF.

This clonotype was observed a handful of times. The chain uses TRBV29-1 and TRBJ2-3; D is uncertain. The CDR3 extends over 11 amino acids. V gave up 7 bases and J gave up 0 bases, with 5 bases separating them. Germline CDR1 and CDR2: SQVTM and ANQGSEA. CDR3 DNA sequence: TGCAGCGAAACTAGCACAGATACGCAGTATTTT. Translated, it gives CSETSTDTQYF.

The V call is TRBV10-3, the J call TRBJ1-5; 7 bases agree with TRBD1. CDR3 length equals 15 residues. Germline V gives CDR1 ENHRY, CDR2 SYGVKD. With 0 bases clipped from V and 7 bases from J, the junction kept 6 bases outside the gene matches. The CDR3 spells CAISESRGRNQPQHF. CDR3 coding DNA: TGTGCCATCAGTGAGTCTAGGGGGCGGAACCAGCCCCAGCATTTT.

The chain carries TRBV21-1 and TRBJ2-1; no DNA check was done on the table's D call, TRBD1. TRBV21-1 is a pseudogene locus. The CDR3 has 13 residues. The CDR3 DNA reads TGTGCCAGCAGCAAAAACAGGAACAATGAGCAGTTCTTC. As protein: CASSKNRNNEQFF.

The chain couples TRBV27 to TRBJ1-1, with TRBD1 as a possible D gene (6 bases). The germline V and J ends were trimmed by 6 bases and 6 bases, with 17 bases remaining between them. This CDR3 has 14 residues. Germline-derived CDR1 and CDR2 are MNHEY and SMNVEV (reference sequence). The CDR3 region has the DNA TGTGCCAGCAGCGACAGGATCGATGGCCCTGAAGCTTTCTTT. As protein: CASSDRIDGPEAFF.

This clonotype appeared a few times. CDR3 region: CASSPRGNEQYF. CDR3 in DNA: TGTGCCAGCAGCCCGAGGGGTAACGAGCAGTACTTC. J is TRBJ2-7 and V is TRBV7-6; TRBD1 or TRBD2 may be the D gene (5 bases each). The CDR3 contains 12 residues. V lost 5 bases and J 5 bases, leaving 10 bases between the germline ends. The germline CDR1 and CDR2 sequences are SGHVS and FNYEAQ.

This clonotype was found a few times. This chain connects TRBV20-1 to TRBJ1-2; D unresolved. The V end was cut by 1 base, the J end by 4 bases, with 10 bases between. The CDR3 has 13 amino acids. The V gene's germline CDR1 is DFQATT and CDR2 SNEGSKA (reference sequence). In DNA, the CDR3 is TGCAGTGCTAGAGTGGACGTATCCTATGGCTACACCTTC. This sequence encodes CSARVDVSYGYTF.

CDR3: CASSYAPGGGYTF. The CDR3 nucleotides read TGTGCCAGCAGTTACGCCCCGGGAGGGGGCTACACCTTC. This chain connects TRBV6-5 to TRBJ1-2, with D uncertain. CDR1 is MNHEY and CDR2 is SVGAGI in the germline V gene. The CDR3 spans 13 residues. V was clipped by 2 bases and J by 8 bases, with 12 bases between them.

This clonotype was seen a handful of times. The rearrangement joins TRBV15 to TRBJ2-1, with unresolved D. CDR1 and CDR2 (germline): LNHNV, YYDKDF (reference sequence). V dropped 1 base and J dropped 0 bases, with 13 bases sitting between them. The CDR3 loop spans 17 amino acids. The CDR3 here is CATSRGSGRGSYNEQFF. The CDR3 DNA sequence: TGTGCCACCAGCAGAGGTTCCGGGCGAGGCTCCTACAATGAGCAGTTCTTC.

This clonotype was seen repeatedly, ten times or more. A read error may account for a junction end that differs from germline. This chain connects TRBV7-7 to TRBJ2-4; TRBD1 agrees at 10 bases. This CDR3 region has 13 residues. From germline, CDR1 is SSHAT and CDR2 FNYEAQ (reference sequence). CDR3 region: CASSFGTGDIQYF. CDR3 nucleotide sequence: TGTGCTAGCAGCTTCGGGACAGGGGACATTCAGTACTTC.

A few counts support this clonotype. The rearrangement links TRBV5-1 to TRBJ1-2; D not certain. V lost 0 bases and J lost 6, with 12 bases in between. Germline-derived CDR1 and CDR2 are SGHRS and YFSETQ. The CDR3 is 14 amino acids. Written as DNA, the CDR3 is TGCGCCAGCAGCTTGGCTCCGGGCTCGGATGGCTACACCTTC. As protein: CASSLAPGSDGYTF.

In its sample, this clonotype was seen a few times. The chain is built from TRBV7-9 and TRBJ2-5, with D unresolved. Germline CDR1 SEHNR, CDR2 FQNEAQ (reference sequence). The CDR3 covers 12 residues. V was pared by 5 bases and J by 5 bases, with 9 bases between. CDR3 DNA: TGTGCCAGCAGCCGGCCAAGTGAGACCCAGTACTTC. It codes for CASSRPSETQYF.

This clonotype was recorded at least ten times. V is TRBV7-2 and J is TRBJ2-1; TRBD2 matches 10 bases. V was pared by 5 bases and J by 9 bases, with 10 bases of the junction left unmatched. Germline V gene lookup returns CDR1 SGHTA and CDR2 FQGNSA. This CDR3 spans 15 amino acids. The CDR3 DNA reads as TGTGCCAGCAGCATTAGCGGGGGGATCCGTCCTGAGCAGTTCTTC. It is translated as CASSISGGIRPEQFF.

This clonotype was observed a few times. V and J are TRBV27 and TRBJ2-2; D unresolved. This CDR3 region has 14 residues. Looked up from germline, CDR1 is MNHEY and CDR2 is SMNVEV (reference sequence). The V gene lost 5 bases and the J gene lost 7 bases, with 14 bases spanning the gap. This CDR3 reads CASSPYNSGGELFF. CDR3 bases: TGTGCCAGCAGTCCCTACAATTCGGGCGGGGAGCTGTTTTTT.

This clonotype turned up a few times. The chain uses TRBV20-1 and TRBJ2-5, with D unresolved. The CDR3 sequence is 10 residues long. V lost 3 bases and J 6 bases, leaving 5 bases between the germline ends. Germline V gene data show CDR1 as DFQATT and CDR2 as SNEGSKA (reference sequence). As DNA, the CDR3 is TGCAGTGCTAGTTATCAGACCCAGTACTTC. Translating gives CSASYQTQYF.

This clonotype was seen a few times. The chain joins TRBV20-1 to TRBJ2-5; 10 bases map to TRBD1. The J segment lost 4 bases and the V segment lost 3 bases, leaving 8 bases of the junction unmatched. The CDR3 runs 15 residues. Germline CDR1 and CDR2: DFQATT and SNEGSKA (reference sequence). In DNA, the CDR3 is TGCAGTGCTAGGTCCGACAGGGGGCAACGAGAGACCCAGTACTTC. Translating it yields CSARSDRGQRETQYF.

The chain is built from TRBV7-6 and TRBJ2-2, with D possibly being TRBD1 (7 bases). Trimming took 5 bases from V and 5 from J, leaving 18 bases between them. Looked up from germline, CDR1 is SGHVS and CDR2 is FNYEAQ. This CDR3 contains 16 residues. The chain's CDR3 is CASSPGGTFVTGELFF. The CDR3 DNA reads as TGTGCCAGCAGCCCAGGGGGGACATTCGTTACCGGGGAGCTGTTTTTT.

The V and J genes are TRBV6-2 or TRBV6-3 and TRBJ2-2; maybe TRBD2 (7 bases). Germline V CDR1 and CDR2: MNHEY, SVGEGT. This CDR3 has 14 residues. The V and J ends lost 6 bases and 6 bases respectively, with 14 bases between them. In DNA, the CDR3 is TGTGCCAGCAGCCCCAACGGGGGGCCCGGGGAGCTGTTTTTT. It translates to CASSPNGGPGELFF.

This chain connects TRBV2 to TRBJ1-6; D is possibly TRBD1 (5 bases). Trimming stripped 7 bases from V and 0 bases from J, with 10 bases between. Germline-derived CDR1 and CDR2 are SNHLY and FYNNEI. The CDR3 loop spans 15 amino acids. DNA of the CDR3: TGTGCCAGCAAGTCGGGGGGCTCCTATAATTCACCCCTCCACTTT. It is translated as CASKSGGSYNSPLHF.

V usage is TRBV5-1 and J usage is TRBJ2-5, with D possibly TRBD1 on 5 matching bases. The germline V gene has CDR1 SGHRS and CDR2 YFSETQ. With 0 bases removed from V and 0 bases from J, the gap between germline ends came to 9 bases. The CDR3 sequence is 15 residues long. For the CDR3, the DNA is TGCGCCAGCAGCTTGGGACAGTCGTACCAAGAGACCCAGTACTTC. Translating gives CASSLGQSYQETQYF.

This chain links TRBV11-2 with TRBJ2-2; 7 positions agree with TRBD1. V lost 5 bases to trimming and J lost 4 bases; unmatched junction nucleotides: 7. CDR1 SGHAT and CDR2 FQNNGV come from the germline V gene. This CDR3 comprises 15 residues. As DNA, the CDR3 is TGTGCCAGCAGCCGGGACAGTAGATTCACCGGGGAGCTGTTTTTT. Translation: CASSRDSRFTGELFF.